A selection of T cell receptor beta chains follows, all from one sample in a study of blood T cell repertoires in COVID-19. Sequencing used immunoSEQ multiplex PCR; TCRdb keeps in-frame clones, though not all of them. The data show approximately 100,000 clones, 70% to 90% seen once. The sequenced sample was peripheral blood. These receptors originate from a human donor in a cohort sampled during active COVID-19. Both conserved end residues are part of each CDR3. A D gene is named only where the DNA matches it firmly. Clone size is stated in some rows and not others, as once, few, many or a class when expanded.

d_call: .
j_call: TRBJ1-2
clone_size: .
v_call: TRBV10-2
cdr3_aa: CASSDEGVVVGYTF
cdr3_nt: TGCGCCAGCAGTGACGAGGGGGTGGTAGTTGGCTACACCTTC

d_call: .
j_call: TRBJ2-6
clone_size: .
v_call: TRBV18
cdr3_aa: CASSPAPLEGGTGANVLTF
cdr3_nt: TGTGCCAGCTCACCTGCACCTCTAGAGGGGGGGACTGGGGCCAACGTCCTGACTTTC

d_call: .
j_call: TRBJ2-7
clone_size: .
v_call: TRBV25-1
cdr3_aa: CASNRWGASSEQYF
cdr3_nt: TGTGCCAGCAATAGGTGGGGCGCTTCGTCCGAGCAGTACTTC

d_call: .
j_call: TRBJ1-6
clone_size: once
v_call: TRBV6-4
cdr3_aa: CASRREGWGSPLHF
cdr3_nt: TGTGCCAGCAGACGGGAGGGATGGGGTTCACCCCTCCACTTT

d_call: TRBD1
j_call: TRBJ2-3
clone_size: .
v_call: TRBV5-1
cdr3_aa: CASSGTGGASTDTQYF
cdr3_nt: TGCGCCAGCAGCGGTACAGGGGGCGCAAGCACAGATACGCAGTATTTT

d_call: TRBD2
j_call: TRBJ2-1
clone_size: .
v_call: TRBV19
cdr3_aa: CASSMRILAGKNEQFF
cdr3_nt: TGTGCCAGTAGTATGCGAATACTAGCGGGAAAGAATGAGCAGTTCTTC

d_call: TRBD2
j_call: TRBJ2-7
clone_size: .
v_call: TRBV19
cdr3_aa: CASSPGLAGGPLTYEQYF
cdr3_nt: TGTGCCAGTAGTCCGGGACTAGCGGGGGGCCCCCTCACCTACGAGCAGTACTTC

d_call: .
j_call: TRBJ1-3
clone_size: once
v_call: TRBV7-2
cdr3_aa: CASSLGPWGGFGNTIYF
cdr3_nt: TGTGCCAGCAGCTTGGGGCCATGGGGGGGCTTTGGAAACACCATATATTTT

d_call: TRBD1
j_call: TRBJ2-3
clone_size: .
v_call: TRBV3-1/TRBV3-2
cdr3_aa: CASSQGGGRADTQYF
cdr3_nt: TGTGCCAGCAGCCAAGGAGGGGGCCGTGCAGATACGCAGTATTTT

d_call: TRBD2
j_call: TRBJ2-7
clone_size: few
v_call: TRBV4-3
cdr3_aa: CASSRGIAGGLSYEQYF
cdr3_nt: TGCGCCAGCAGCCGGGGAATAGCGGGAGGGCTCTCCTACGAGCAGTACTTC

d_call: .
j_call: TRBJ1-3
clone_size: .
v_call: TRBV6-5
cdr3_aa: CASSYTRSSGNTIYF
cdr3_nt: TGTGCCAGCAGTTACACACGAAGCTCTGGAAACACCATATATTTT

d_call: TRBD1
j_call: TRBJ2-1
clone_size: .
v_call: TRBV7-2
cdr3_aa: CASSPGTGFYNEQFF
cdr3_nt: TGTGCCAGCAGCCCCGGGACAGGGTTTTACAATGAGCAGTTCTTC

d_call: .
j_call: TRBJ1-3
clone_size: .
v_call: TRBV18
cdr3_aa: CASSQQQNTIYF
cdr3_nt: TGTGCCAGCTCACAACAGCAAAACACCATATATTTT

d_call: .
j_call: TRBJ1-3
clone_size: .
v_call: TRBV25-1
cdr3_aa: CASSEGGAGNTIYF
cdr3_nt: TGTGCCAGCAGTGAAGGGGGGGCTGGAAACACCATATATTTT

d_call: .
j_call: TRBJ2-1
clone_size: .
v_call: TRBV28
cdr3_aa: CASPPSGDYNEQFF
cdr3_nt: TGTGCCAGCCCCCCCTCCGGAGACTACAATGAGCAGTTCTTC